The 10 T cell receptor beta chains reported below all come from one sample, sequenced in a study of synovial regulatory T cells in juvenile arthritis. Using immunoSEQ multiplex PCR, the repertoire was profiled, and TCRdb retains in-frame clones only, with some absent. This sample contains 8,000 to 10,000 clones. The specimen sequenced was Treg cells from blood. Specified subset: remaining (HLA-DR-negative) circulating blood Treg cells. These receptors all come from a donor younger than 35 with juvenile idiopathic arthritis.

This chain uses TRBV2 with TRBJ1-6; there is no DNA to check the TCRdb D call of TRBD1. The CDR3 runs to 16 residues. No DNA has been recorded. Germline CDR1 is SNHLY and CDR2 is FYNNEI. This chain's CDR3 is CASSGRAGINNSPLHF.

This chain connects TRBV18 to TRBJ2-2; there is no DNA to check the TCRdb D call of TRBD1. From germline, CDR1 is KGHSH and CDR2 LQKENI. This CDR3 region has 15 residues. DNA for this receptor is not on file. The CDR3 loop is CASRTGHLNTGELFF.

The chain employs TRBV19 and TRBJ1-2. Germline CDR1 is LNHDA and CDR2 is SQIVND (reference sequence). CDR3 length equals 16 residues. Nucleotide data are not available. CDR3 region: CASSIQPRQRDYGYTF.

The V gene is TRBV10-3, the J gene TRBJ1-5; the TCRdb D gene call, TRBD1, has no DNA to confirm it. CDR1 is ENHRY, CDR2 SYGVKD, per germline. CDR3 size: 18 residues. No DNA sequence was recorded. The CDR3 is CAISESMLRDRVAQPQHF.

This rearrangement joins TRBV10-3 to TRBJ2-1; TCRdb calls TRBD2, which cannot be checked without DNA. Germline-derived CDR1 and CDR2 are ENHRY and SYGVKD. The CDR3 contains 18 residues. No DNA sequence was recorded. The CDR3 sequence: CAIQGLTGASGSGNEQFF.

The V and J genes are TRBV6-1 and TRBJ1-1; TCRdb gives TRBD1 as the D gene, but with no DNA this cannot be confirmed. CDR3 length equals 13 residues. No DNA is given. The germline gives CDR1 MNHNS, CDR2 SASEGT. The CDR3 protein is CASSVGYRTEAFF.

V gene TRBV27 combines with J gene TRBJ2-7. CDR3 length equals 15 residues. The protein alone is recorded here. CDR1 is MNHEY and CDR2 is SMNVEV in the germline V gene (reference sequence). CDR3 protein: CASSLSWNWDHEQYF.

The J gene is TRBJ1-6, the V gene TRBV7-8. Germline CDR1 and CDR2: SGHVS and FQNEAQ. The CDR3 is made up of 19 amino acids. The nucleotide record is missing. CDR3 region: CASSLVRYREGEDNSPLHF.

The chain recombines TRBV7-8 with TRBJ1-5. The germline CDR1 and CDR2 sequences are SGHVS and FQNEAQ. This CDR3 has 15 residues. DNA is not recorded here. CDR3: CASSSTEYSNQPQHF. Variable domain in full (rest from reference TRBV7-8 and TRBJ1-5): GAGVSQSPRYKVAKRGQDVALRCDPISGHVSLFWYQQALGQGPEFLTYFQNEAQLDKSGLPSDRFFAERPEGSVSTLKIQRTQQEDSAVYLCASSSTEYSNQPQHFGDGTRLSIL.

The chain couples TRBV12-5 to TRBJ1-2. Germline V gene sequence: CDR1 LGHNT, CDR2 FRNRAP. This CDR3 contains 16 residues. No coding sequence is recorded. The chain's CDR3 is CASGLVRGIVTYGYTF. Drawing the rest from reference TRBV12-5 and TRBJ1-2, the complete variable domain is DARVTQTPRHKVTEMGQEVTMRCQPILGHNTVFWYRQTMMQGLELLAYFRNRAPLDDSGMPKDRFSAEMPDATLATLKIQPSEPRDSAVYFCASGLVRGIVTYGYTFGSGTRLTVV.